A single sample gave rise to the 18 T cell receptor beta chains below, sequenced in a study of cytomegalovirus exposure and HLA in healthy donors (dated by TCRdb to between 2016 and 2019). The protocol used for the library was the immunoSEQ multiplex PCR assay. The multiplex PCR relied on a mix of 60 forward primers for TCR Vbeta segments and 13 reverse primers for TCR Jbeta segments. TCRdb obtained this table from immuneACCESS and retained in-frame rearrangements with V and J assigned. These tables miss some clones; where compared with another copy, unresolved V genes account for less than half of the shortfall, and the remainder is unexplained. This sample's clone table shows more than 65,000 clones. The top ten hold approximately 2.7% of the sample. Input material: PBMCs. The receptor set was obtained from a man aged 40-50 years in good health and CMV-seronegative.

The genes are TRBV5-1 and TRBJ1-6, with TRBD1 as a possible D gene (6 bases). The germline V gene encodes CDR1 SGHRS and CDR2 YFSETQ. Trimming took 4 bases from V and 7 from J, leaving 12 bases between them. CDR3 size: 14 residues. CDR3 sequence (DNA): TGCGCCAGCAGCAGGGACACTCAGAATTCACCCCTCCACTTT. It is translated as CASSRDTQNSPLHF.

V gene TRBV7-2 combines with J gene TRBJ1-4, with 9 bases lining up with TRBD1. CDR3 size: 16 residues. The germline V gene has CDR1 SGHTA and CDR2 FQGNSA. Germline trimming cut 5 bases from V and 8 bases from J; bases unmatched to any gene: 12. The CDR3 loop reads CASSDFAGTGPEKLFF. The CDR3 coding sequence is TGTGCCAGCAGCGACTTTGCCGGGACAGGGCCCGAAAAACTGTTTTTT.

This CDR3 reads CASSPPDRDLYTF. The CDR3 coding sequence is TGCGCCAGCAGTCCCCCGGACAGGGATCTCTACACCTTC. The J gene is TRBJ1-2, the V gene TRBV23-1; 8 bases fit TRBD1. TRBV23-1 is identified as an open reading frame with a role that is uncertain. The CDR3 is 13 amino acids. With 4 bases clipped from V and 10 bases from J, the junction kept 8 bases outside the gene matches.

The genes are TRBV5-6 and TRBJ1-4; D possibly corresponds to TRBD1 (5 bases). Trimming left V 2 bases short and J 6 bases short, with 14 bases between. This CDR3 is 15 amino acids long. Germline V lookup: CDR1 SGHDT, CDR2 YYEEEE. CDR3 bases: TGTGCCAGCAGCTTAGGACGGGACTCCCATGAAAAACTGTTTTTT. It yields the protein CASSLGRDSHEKLFF.

The V and J genes are TRBV12-5 and TRBJ2-5; 10 nucleotides line up with TRBD2. CDR1 is LGHNT, CDR2 FRNRAP, per germline. After removal of 1 base from V and 5 bases from J, the junction contained 7 bases not matched to a gene. The CDR3 consists of 16 residues. DNA for the CDR3: TGTGCTAGTGGTTTGGCTAGCGGGGGCTTCGGGGAGACCCAGTACTTC. Translation gives CASGLASGGFGETQYF.

The chain carries TRBV7-8 and TRBJ2-2; tentative D call: TRBD2 (7 bases). CDR1 and CDR2 (germline): SGHVS, FQNEAQ. Trimming took off 2 bases at V and 4 bases at J, with 20 bases between the two ends. The CDR3 is 18 amino acids. CDR3 nucleotides: TGTGCCAGCAGCTTAAGGGGGGGCGGAGGTTCTGGCACCGGGGAGCTGTTTTTT. This encodes CASSLRGGGGSGTGELFF.

V is TRBV6-1 and J is TRBJ2-7, with 7 bases fitting TRBD1. CDR1 is MNHNS, CDR2 SASEGT, per germline. The J segment lost 5 bases and the V segment lost 4 bases, leaving 8 bases of the junction unmatched. The CDR3 runs 14 residues. In nucleotides, the CDR3 is TGTGCCAGCAGTGGACAGGGTAGAAGAGACGAGCAGTACTTC. This translates into CASSGQGRRDEQYF.

The chain has TRBV28 and TRBJ1-2; TRBD1 aligns across 8 bases. This CDR3 has 15 amino acids. Germline lookup yields CDR1 MDHEN and CDR2 SYDVKM. V lost 4 bases, J lost 0 bases, and 4 bases stayed unmatched. The CDR3 sequence: CASSSSTGANYGYTF. The CDR3 DNA reads TGTGCCAGCAGTTCGTCGACAGGGGCTAACTATGGCTACACCTTC.

The chain uses TRBV5-6 and TRBJ2-5, with TRBD2 matching over 8 bases. J gave up 5 bases and V 0 bases, and 18 bases lay outside the gene matches. This CDR3 has 19 amino acids. Per the germline V gene, CDR1 is SGHDT and CDR2 is YYEEEE. CDR3 bases: TGTGCCAGCAGCTTGGTATACGGGGGGGCCTTTCGTTCGGAGGAGACCCAGTACTTC. Amino acids: CASSLVYGGAFRSEETQYF.

The chain has TRBV28 and TRBJ2-4, with 8 positions matching TRBD2. The V and J ends lost 3 bases and 2 bases, in that order; junction bases with no gene match: 3. This CDR3 contains 15 residues. Germline lookup yields CDR1 MDHEN and CDR2 SYDVKM. CDR3 in amino acids: CASSFGGASKNIQYF. CDR3 DNA sequence: TGTGCCAGCAGTTTCGGGGGGGCGTCCAAAAACATTCAGTACTTC.

The chain joins TRBV5-1 to TRBJ1-4; 7 nucleotides agree with TRBD1. Germline V gene lookup returns CDR1 SGHRS and CDR2 YFSETQ. This CDR3 is 15 amino acids long. V lost 3 bases, J lost 0 bases, and 2 bases stayed unmatched. The chain's CDR3 is CASSSQGATNEKLFF. In DNA form, the CDR3 reads TGCGCCAGCAGCTCCCAGGGGGCAACTAATGAAAAACTGTTTTTT.

The chain carries TRBV11-2 and TRBJ2-1; TRBD2 agrees at 7 bases. Germline-derived CDR1 and CDR2 are SGHAT and FQNNGV. The CDR3 sequence is 15 residues long. V was clipped by 2 bases and J by 4 bases; unmatched bases: 5. CDR3 residues: CASSLPGGPYNEQFF. CDR3 nucleotide sequence: TGTGCCAGCAGCTTACCGGGGGGACCATACAATGAGCAGTTCTTC.

V usage is TRBV2 and J usage is TRBJ1-1, with D maybe TRBD1 (5 bases). The CDR3 runs to 15 residues. Trimming stripped 3 bases from V and 2 bases from J, with 13 bases between. Germline CDR1 and CDR2: SNHLY and FYNNEI. The CDR3 spells CASSDSAGINTEAFF. In nucleotides, the CDR3 is TGTGCCAGCAGTGATAGTGCAGGGATTAACACTGAAGCTTTCTTT.

The rearrangement uses TRBV6-1 and TRBJ1-5; the match to TRBD1 covers 9 bases. Germline CDR1 is MNHNS and CDR2 is SASEGT. Germline trimming cut 5 bases from V and 3 bases from J; bases unmatched to any gene: 5. This CDR3 region has 15 residues. The CDR3 coding sequence is TGTGCCAGCAGTCGGACAGGGGCCTTCAATCAGCCCCAGCATTTT. This sequence encodes CASSRTGAFNQPQHF.

The gene calls are TRBV4-1 and TRBJ1-3; 7 positions agree with TRBD1. Trimming removed 1 base from V and 11 bases from J; junction bases left unmatched: 14. This CDR3 is built from 16 residues. The germline V gene encodes CDR1 MGHRA and CDR2 YSYEKL. The CDR3 nucleotides are TGCGCCAGCAGCCAAGGATCCGGGACAGTGCCTGTAGCCATATATTTT. Its translation is CASSQGSGTVPVAIYF.

The rearrangement uses TRBV30 and TRBJ2-1; 9 bases fit TRBD2. The CDR3 has 16 amino acids. Germline trimming cut 1 base from V and 9 bases from J; bases unmatched to any gene: 13. CDR1 and CDR2 from the germline V gene are GTSNPN and SVGIG (reference sequence). The CDR3 here is CAWSAILSGGAIEQFF. The CDR3 region has the DNA TGTGCCTGGAGTGCCATTCTTAGCGGGGGAGCGATTGAGCAGTTCTTC.

This chain links TRBV5-1 with TRBJ2-6, with D possibly TRBD1 on 6 matching bases. CDR1 SGHRS and CDR2 YFSETQ come from the germline V gene. Trimming removed 4 bases at V and 1 base at J, with 9 bases between. This CDR3 comprises 15 residues. DNA of the CDR3: TGCGCCAGCAGCCCAGGGGATTCTGGGGCCAACGTCCTGACTTTC. Protein sequence: CASSPGDSGANVLTF.

V usage is TRBV6-6 and J usage is TRBJ1-1; D not resolved. The CDR3 has 13 residues. Germline CDR1 is MNHNY and CDR2 is SVGAGI (reference sequence). Trimming took off 7 bases at V and 1 base at J, with 10 bases between the two ends. CDR3 nucleotide sequence: TGTGCCAGCAAACCCGCCGGGAACACTGAAGCTTTCTTT. Protein product: CASKPAGNTEAFF.